The 4 T cell receptor beta chains below all came from one sample that was sequenced in a study of blood T cell repertoires in COVID-19. Measured with immunoSEQ multiplex PCR; TCRdb has only the in-frame clones, and not every one. The sample shows around 200,000 clones, approximately 86% of them seen only once. Input material: peripheral blood. These receptors originate from a young man with acute or convalescent COVID-19.

This clone was counted a few times. This chain joins TRBV5-6 and TRBJ1-3, with D possibly being TRBD1 (5 bases). V lost 4 bases and J 0 bases, leaving 14 bases between the germline ends. This CDR3 is built from 16 residues. Germline V gives CDR1 SGHDT, CDR2 YYEEEE. Here the CDR3 reads CASSPGRGHSGNTIYF. CDR3 nucleotides: TGTGCCAGCAGCCCCGGACGAGGACACTCTGGAAACACCATATATTTT.

The CDR3 protein is CASSQADGTDTNQPQHF. CDR3 in DNA: TGTGCCAGCAGCCAGGCTGACGGGACAGACACCAATCAGCCCCAGCATTTT. The V gene is TRBV4-2, the J gene TRBJ1-5; 7 bases are a match to TRBD1. CDR3 length equals 17 residues. Looked up from germline, CDR1 is LGHNA and CDR2 is YNFKEQ. The trim removed 3 bases at V and 3 bases at J, leaving 11 bases unmatched.

The chain joins TRBV6-6 to TRBJ2-1; the match to TRBD1 covers 7 bases. Germline V gene sequence: CDR1 MNHNY, CDR2 SVGAGI (reference sequence). V was pared by 6 bases and J by 6 bases, with 14 bases of the junction left unmatched. This CDR3 has 16 residues. In DNA, the CDR3 is TGTGCCAGCAGCCTGGGGACAGCTCACCGAATCAATGAGCAGTTCTTC. This gives the protein CASSLGTAHRINEQFF.

This clone was found once. Other DNA sequences in this sample translate to the same CDR3. The J gene is TRBJ2-6, the V gene TRBV5-1; a weak D match, TRBD1 (5 bases). The germline V gene encodes CDR1 SGHRS and CDR2 YFSETQ. This CDR3 is 15 amino acids long. V lost 2 bases to trimming and J lost 4 bases, with 10 bases between them. CDR3 in DNA: TGCGCCAGCAGCTTACCAGGGTCCGGGGCCAACGTCCTGACTTTC. The encoded protein is CASSLPGSGANVLTF.